This T cell receptor (beta chain) was observed in a study of cytomegalovirus exposure and HLA in healthy donors. Points from the study as a whole: Across all donors, roughly uniform sequencing depth was an assumption of the presence/absence analyses. Later analysis associated a missense DCLRE1C variant with TCR beta V- and J-gene trimming.

The CDR3 has 14 residues. The V and J ends lost 1 base and 5 bases, in that order; junction bases with no gene match: 3. The germline gives CDR1 SGHRS, CDR2 YFSETQ. Comment on this clone: No antigen is known for it.

This PCR relied on a set of 60 Vbeta primers and 13 Jbeta primers. The table came from immunoSEQ multiplex PCR; TCRdb's copy has only in-frame clones and leaves some out. The data contain 83,000 or so clones, about 76% of them singletons. V and J are TRBV5-1 and TRBJ2-1; 7 bases map to TRBD2. Sequenced input: PBMCs. This sequence originates from a woman aged 40-49 years in good health and CMV-seropositive. The CDR3 DNA follows: TGCGCCAGCAGCTTGTATCTAGCGGACAATGAGCAGTTCTTC. Its protein is CASSLYLADNEQFF.